These 23 T cell receptor beta chains came from one sample sequenced in a study of CXCR3-negative and CXCR3-positive naive CD8 T cells. Through 5' RACE with UMI labels, the TRB cDNA libraries were prepared. TCRdb re-analyzed the 5' RACE reads; it lists each CDR3 protein once, without DNA. This sample's table has about 62,000 distinct CDR3 sequences. What was sequenced was naive CXCR3- CD8+ T cells from blood. Noted subset: CD45RO-CCR7+CD27+CD95- naive CD8+ T cells lacking CXCR3 (TNR3-). The source is a human donor in good health. Some clones in this sample may be carry-over from other donors' samples.

This rearrangement joins TRBV6-2 or TRBV6-3 to TRBJ2-4; TCRdb's D gene call, TRBD1, goes unchecked for lack of DNA. CDR1 and CDR2 (germline): MNHEY, SVGEGT. The CDR3 covers 11 residues. This CDR3 is CASSSVDIQYF.

The gene calls are TRBV12-3 or TRBV12-4 and TRBJ1-5; the TRBD1 assignment by TCRdb is unverifiable without DNA. CDR3 length equals 14 residues. Here the CDR3 reads CASSSGPSNQPQHF.

The V call is TRBV14, the J call TRBJ1-5. This CDR3 is built from 14 residues. Germline lookup yields CDR1 SGHDN and CDR2 FVKESK. CDR3 in amino acids: CASSHSGFNQPQHF.

V gene TRBV28 combines with J gene TRBJ2-2. The CDR3 has 14 residues. Germline V gene sequence: CDR1 MDHEN, CDR2 SYDVKM. This chain's CDR3 is CASSLYRVSGELFF.

The gene calls are TRBV6-4 and TRBJ2-3. Germline V lookup: CDR1 MRHNA, CDR2 SNTAGT. CDR3 size: 13 residues. The CDR3 loop is CASSDSDTDTQYF.

The chain carries TRBV6-1 and TRBJ2-7; TCRdb calls TRBD1, which cannot be checked without DNA. The CDR3 length is 14 residues. Germline CDR1 and CDR2: MNHNS and SASEGT. The CDR3 is CASSWDRGNYEQYF.

The genes are TRBV10-3 and TRBJ2-7. Germline V lookup: CDR1 ENHRY, CDR2 SYGVKD. The CDR3 runs 12 residues. The CDR3 sequence is CAISETSDEQYF.

The CDR3 loop is CSVEFAGYQETQYF. The V call is TRBV29-1, the J call TRBJ2-5. The CDR3 spans 14 residues. Germline assignment: CDR1 SQVTM and CDR2 ANQGSEA.

The chain links TRBV11-1 to TRBJ1-5. CDR3 length: 13 residues. Germline loops: CDR1 SGHAT, CDR2 FQDESV (reference sequence). CDR3 loop: CASSEYSNQPQHF.

V and J are TRBV7-9 and TRBJ2-7; TCRdb's assignment of TRBD1 cannot be checked, as there is no DNA. There are 15 residues in the CDR3. Germline CDR1 SEHNR, CDR2 FQNEAQ (reference sequence). The CDR3 here is CASSPGQVSSYEQYF.

The rearrangement links TRBV6-6 to TRBJ1-2. The CDR3 contains 15 residues. Germline V lookup: CDR1 MNHNY, CDR2 SVGAGI (reference sequence). CDR3 loop: CASSYFDTPNYGYTF.

The chain has TRBV7-9 and TRBJ2-7; TCRdb selects TRBD1, and the lack of DNA leaves this call unchecked. The CDR3 consists of 15 residues. The germline V gene encodes CDR1 SEHNR and CDR2 FQNEAQ (reference sequence). CDR3 residues: CASSLGQGTSYEQYF.

The rearrangement joins TRBV14 to TRBJ2-7; TCRdb proposes TRBD2, but this gene call is untestable without DNA. CDR1 and CDR2 (germline): SGHDN, FVKESK. The CDR3 is 14 amino acids. CDR3 loop: CASSQRTSGSEQYF.

The chain carries TRBV29-1 and TRBJ2-7; no DNA is available, so the TRBD1 call from TCRdb remains unchecked. The germline V gene has CDR1 SQVTM and CDR2 ANQGSEA. The CDR3 is 11 amino acids. The CDR3 loop reads CSVEGALEQYF.

The J gene is TRBJ2-1, the V gene TRBV12-3 or TRBV12-4. This CDR3 region has 14 residues. CDR3 loop: CASSPVGSYNEQFF.

The J gene is TRBJ2-3, the V gene TRBV28; TCRdb lists TRBD2, though no DNA is available to test this call. Germline V gives CDR1 MDHEN, CDR2 SYDVKM. There are 15 residues in the CDR3. CDR3 sequence: CASSVLGGSSDTQYF.

This clonotype is called medium-sized based on its frequency. The chain couples TRBV10-3 to TRBJ2-7; checking the TCRdb D call of TRBD2 is not possible without DNA. There are 15 residues in the CDR3. In germline, CDR1 is ENHRY, CDR2 SYGVKD. The CDR3 protein is CAISLLAGGSYEQYF.

The rearrangement links TRBV7-9 to TRBJ2-3; the D gene TCRdb calls, TRBD1, cannot be checked with no DNA. CDR3 length: 15 residues. Germline values: CDR1 SEHNR, CDR2 FQNEAQ (reference sequence). The CDR3 reads CASSLVDSSTDTQYF.

The V and J genes are TRBV12-3 or TRBV12-4 and TRBJ2-3; without DNA, the TCRdb call of TRBD2 cannot be checked. This CDR3 is 12 amino acids long. The CDR3 spells CASSSGLNTQYF.

The chain combines TRBV12-3 or TRBV12-4 with TRBJ2-1; lacking DNA, the TRBD1 call made by TCRdb goes unchecked. The CDR3 runs 16 residues. Here the CDR3 reads CASSSNVELGRGEQFF.

This chain joins TRBV7-7 and TRBJ2-7. CDR3 length: 13 amino acids. Germline-derived CDR1 and CDR2 are SSHAT and FNYEAQ (reference sequence). This chain's CDR3 is CASSLAYNYEQYF.

The chain joins TRBV28 to TRBJ2-2; TCRdb lists TRBD2, though no DNA is available to test this call. CDR3 size: 13 residues. The germline gives CDR1 MDHEN, CDR2 SYDVKM. The CDR3 region is CASSLLSTGELFF.

The chain employs TRBV7-6 and TRBJ2-7; the TCRdb D gene call, TRBD2, has no DNA to confirm it. Germline V gives CDR1 SGHVS, CDR2 FNYEAQ. The CDR3 loop spans 15 amino acids. The CDR3 reads CASSSSLAGGNEQYF.